These 20 T cell receptor beta chains were sequenced from one sample in a study of T cell responses to AZD1222 COVID-19 vaccine. Repertoires were generated with immunoSEQ multiplex PCR, while TCRdb's copy carries only in-frame clones and drops some. The sample consists of over 100,000 clones, around 90% of them appearing once. Material: peripheral blood, obtained on day 0 of AZD1222 vaccination. These receptors were obtained from an adult in good health.

The J gene is TRBJ1-1, the V gene TRBV7-9; the match to TRBD1 covers 9 bases. CDR3 length equals 14 residues. Losses at the gene ends were 3 bases for V and 10 bases for J; bases not matched to a gene: 9. In germline, CDR1 is SEHNR, CDR2 FQNEAQ (reference sequence). CDR3 bases: TGTGCCAGCAGCTTGGGACAGGGAGAATCTCGAGCTTTCTTT. The encoded protein is CASSLGQGESRAFF.

The V and J genes are TRBV14 and TRBJ1-1, with unresolved D. Between the trimmed V and J ends, which lost 0 bases and 6 bases, there was a span of 23 bases. The CDR3 extends over 18 amino acids. The germline V gene encodes CDR1 SGHDN and CDR2 FVKESK. CDR3 in DNA: TGTGCCAGCAGCCAAGATGCTTTGGAGGGCCGGAGCTACTCTGAAGCTTTCTTT. It yields the protein CASSQDALEGRSYSEAFF.

This clone has just a few counts. The J gene is TRBJ2-7, the V gene TRBV20-1; D not certain. The V and J ends lost 6 bases and 5 bases respectively, with 8 bases between them. Per the germline V gene, CDR1 is DFQATT and CDR2 is SNEGSKA (reference sequence). This CDR3 has 10 amino acids. The CDR3 DNA reads as TGCAGTGCCAGTACTAACGAGCAGTACTTC. This codes for CSASTNEQYF.

V usage is TRBV11-2 and J usage is TRBJ1-1; weak D call: TRBD1 (6 bases). Germline loops: CDR1 SGHAT, CDR2 FQNNGV. The CDR3 totals 14 residues. V was trimmed by 5 bases and J by 6 bases, leaving 16 bases between them. The CDR3 loop is CASSLQFGGSEAFF. The DNA of the CDR3 is TGTGCCAGCAGCCTCCAGTTCGGGGGCTCTGAAGCTTTCTTT.

The chain has TRBV18 and TRBJ2-4; D might be TRBD2 (6 bases). Germline-derived CDR1 and CDR2 are KGHSH and LQKENI. This CDR3 comprises 16 residues. V was clipped by 2 bases and J by 4 bases, with 15 bases between them. The CDR3 reads CASSPYGGDRKNIQYF. The DNA of the CDR3 is TGTGCCAGCTCACCATACGGCGGGGATAGAAAAAACATTCAGTACTTC.

V is TRBV10-1 and J is TRBJ1-5; unclear D gene. Germline V CDR1 and CDR2: WNHNN, SYGVQD (reference sequence). Between the trimmed V and J ends, which lost 6 bases and 7 bases, there was a span of 13 bases. This CDR3 has 13 residues. CDR3 coding DNA: TGCGCCAGCAGCGTGGGTCCGGGCCAGCCCCAGCATTTT. It specifies CASSVGPGQPQHF.

The chain employs TRBV27 and TRBJ2-1, with TRBD1 matching 7 bases. Germline V gives CDR1 MNHEY, CDR2 SMNVEV (reference sequence). Trimming removed 7 bases from V and 5 bases from J; junction bases left unmatched: 11. CDR3 size: 15 residues. The chain's CDR3 is CASTIRPGGHNEQFF. DNA of the CDR3: TGTGCCAGCACCATACGGCCAGGGGGACACAATGAGCAGTTCTTC.

The count of this clone is one. This chain joins TRBV19 and TRBJ2-3; D unresolved. Trimming removed 9 bases at V and 8 bases at J, with 12 bases between. Germline loops: CDR1 LNHDA, CDR2 SQIVND (reference sequence). There are 11 residues in the CDR3. CDR3 region: CASDWAGTQYF. In DNA form, the CDR3 reads TGTGCCAGCGACTGGGCCGGTACGCAGTATTTT.

This chain links TRBV21-1 with TRBJ1-4. TRBV21-1 is a pseudogene locus. CDR3 length: 16 amino acids. The CDR3 protein is CASSSITGVTNEKLFF. CDR3 bases: TGTGCCAGCAGCAGTATTACGGGGGTTACTAATGAAAAACTGTTTTTT.

The sample holds a few counts of this clone. The rearrangement joins TRBV28 to TRBJ2-1; D is uncertain. Per the germline V gene, CDR1 is MDHEN and CDR2 is SYDVKM. Trimming shortened V by 5 bases and J by 9 bases, and 11 bases separated the two germline ends. The CDR3 is 12 amino acids. The CDR3 loop reads CASSVNIIEQFF. The CDR3 region has the DNA TGTGCCAGCAGTGTCAACATTATTGAGCAGTTCTTC.

This chain links TRBV28 with TRBJ1-6; D unclear. Germline-derived CDR1 and CDR2 are MDHEN and SYDVKM. This CDR3 region has 13 residues. The V and J ends lost 6 bases and 4 bases respectively, with 7 bases between them. This CDR3 is CASRRFYNSPLHF. DNA for the CDR3: TGTGCCAGCAGGCGTTTTTATAATTCACCCCTCCACTTT.

The rearrangement links TRBV5-1 to TRBJ1-2, with D hard to call. This CDR3 has 14 residues. Between the trimmed V and J ends, which lost 1 base and 0 bases, there was a span of 7 bases. The germline CDR1 and CDR2 sequences are SGHRS and YFSETQ. CDR3 region: CASSLTPSNYGYTF. Written as DNA, the CDR3 is TGCGCCAGCAGCTTGACACCGTCTAACTATGGCTACACCTTC.

The V call is TRBV5-1, the J call TRBJ1-6; D might be TRBD1 (6 bases). Looked up from germline, CDR1 is SGHRS and CDR2 is YFSETQ. CDR3 length equals 16 residues. Trimming left V 4 bases short and J 7 bases short, with 18 bases between. For the CDR3, the DNA is TGCGCCAGCAGCCGAGAACCCGGGACACGGAATTCACCCCTCCACTTT. This codes for CASSREPGTRNSPLHF.

The rearrangement joins TRBV29-1 to TRBJ1-1, with D unclear. The length of the CDR3 is 11 residues. V was cut by 6 bases and J by 0 bases, with 5 bases left in between. Germline V CDR1 and CDR2: SQVTM, ANQGSEA. CDR3 region: CSVQMNTEAFF. The CDR3 DNA is TGCAGCGTCCAGATGAACACTGAAGCTTTCTTT.

The V and J genes are TRBV7-8 and TRBJ2-7, with 9 bases aligning to TRBD1. With 7 bases clipped from V and 5 bases from J, the junction kept 6 bases outside the gene matches. Germline loops: CDR1 SGHVS, CDR2 FQNEAQ. This CDR3 contains 13 residues. The CDR3 here is CASNRDRVDEQYF. The DNA for the CDR3 is TGTGCCAGCAACCGGGACAGGGTCGACGAGCAGTACTTC.

The chain couples TRBV5-1 to TRBJ2-1; D perhaps matches TRBD1 (5 bases). Trimming stripped 3 bases from V and 6 bases from J, with 13 bases between. Germline V CDR1 and CDR2: SGHRS, YFSETQ. The CDR3 spans 14 residues. CDR3 loop: CASSSKQQGNEQFF. The CDR3, as DNA: TGCGCCAGCAGCTCCAAGCAGCAGGGCAATGAGCAGTTCTTC.

This chain's CDR3 is CASHRGRSYNEQFF. CDR3 sequence (DNA): TGTGCCAGTCATCGAGGACGCTCCTACAATGAGCAGTTCTTC. The genes are TRBV19 and TRBJ2-1; D is undetermined. Germline assignment: CDR1 LNHDA and CDR2 SQIVND (reference sequence). CDR3 length: 14 residues. V was cut by 8 bases and J by 0 bases, with 11 bases left in between.

To note about this clone: Other DNA sequences from this sample encode an identical CDR3 as well. This chain joins TRBV19 and TRBJ2-5, with a weak D call TRBD2 (5 bases). Germline loops: CDR1 LNHDA, CDR2 SQIVND (reference sequence). The CDR3 runs to 13 residues. The V and J ends lost 3 bases and 3 bases respectively, with 8 bases between them. The chain's CDR3 is CASSIGGKETQYF. The CDR3 DNA reads as TGTGCCAGTAGTATTGGAGGAAAAGAGACCCAGTACTTC.

The chain recombines TRBV3-1 (or the pseudogene TRBV3-2) with TRBJ1-5, with D unclear. Germline V gene sequence: CDR1 LGHDT, CDR2 YNNKEL (reference sequence). Between the trimmed V and J ends, which lost 0 bases and 0 bases, there was a span of 3 bases. This CDR3 is built from 14 residues. Written as DNA, the CDR3 is TGTGCCAGCAGCCAAGACAGTAGCAATCAGCCCCAGCATTTT. Translated: CASSQDSSNQPQHF.

This clone appeared once. The V gene is TRBV6-2 or TRBV6-3, the J gene TRBJ2-1, with 9 nucleotides matching TRBD2. V shed 2 bases and J 4 bases; nucleotides not matched to a gene: 15. Germline loops: CDR1 MNHEY, CDR2 SVGEGT. This CDR3 has 19 amino acids. The CDR3 here is CASSYPFQRGARPYNEQFF. CDR3 bases: TGTGCCAGCAGTTACCCTTTCCAGCGGGGGGCCCGACCTTACAATGAGCAGTTCTTC.